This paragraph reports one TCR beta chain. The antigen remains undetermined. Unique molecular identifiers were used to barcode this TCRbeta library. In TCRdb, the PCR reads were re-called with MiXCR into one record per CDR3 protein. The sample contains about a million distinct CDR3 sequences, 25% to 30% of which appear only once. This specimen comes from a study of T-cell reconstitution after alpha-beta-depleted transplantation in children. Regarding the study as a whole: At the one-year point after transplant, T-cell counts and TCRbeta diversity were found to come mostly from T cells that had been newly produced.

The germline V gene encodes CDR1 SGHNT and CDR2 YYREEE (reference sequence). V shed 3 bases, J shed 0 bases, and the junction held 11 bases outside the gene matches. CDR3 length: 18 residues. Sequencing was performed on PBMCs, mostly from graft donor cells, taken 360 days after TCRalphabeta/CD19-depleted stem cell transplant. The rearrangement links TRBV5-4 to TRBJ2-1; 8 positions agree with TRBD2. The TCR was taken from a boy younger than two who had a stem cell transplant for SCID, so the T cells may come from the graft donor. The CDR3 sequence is CASSSRGQRGSSYNEQFF. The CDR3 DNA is TGTGCCAGCAGCTCGCGGGGCCAGCGGGGGAGCTCCTACAATGAGCAGTTCTTC.